This paragraph covers one T cell receptor beta chain sequence. What it binds is not known. The sample originates from a study of CD8 T cells in Susac syndrome. Study-wide results and caveats: The study's TCR sequencing and HLA analysis covered a relatively small number of individuals, and the study acknowledged this.

cDNA came from approximately 0.5 to 1 ug RNA primed by random hexamers. Coverage of TCR beta CDR3 amplification by immunoSEQ multiplex PCR extended to 54 Vbeta and 13 Jbeta. One entry per CDR3 protein, called by TCRdb with MiXCR from the immunoSEQ multiplex PCR reads. In the table there are about 69,000 distinct CDR3 sequences, around nine tenths of which are singletons. Trimming at V came to 5 bases and at J to 5 bases, leaving 16 bases not matched to a gene. The CDR3 sequence is 18 residues long. The germline V gene encodes CDR1 SGHAT and CDR2 FQNNGV. The multiple sclerosis controls, all treatment-naive patients, had relapsing-remitting disease that was stable or active.

Sequenced material: CD8+ T cells from PBMCs. V usage is TRBV11-2 and J usage is TRBJ2-7; 12 positions match TRBD2. The source of this sequence is a human donor with multiple sclerosis. The CDR3 spells CASSRGTSGLPPGHEQYF. The CDR3 DNA follows: TGTGCCAGCAGCCGCGGGACTAGCGGGCTTCCCCCCGGCCACGAGCAGTACTTC.